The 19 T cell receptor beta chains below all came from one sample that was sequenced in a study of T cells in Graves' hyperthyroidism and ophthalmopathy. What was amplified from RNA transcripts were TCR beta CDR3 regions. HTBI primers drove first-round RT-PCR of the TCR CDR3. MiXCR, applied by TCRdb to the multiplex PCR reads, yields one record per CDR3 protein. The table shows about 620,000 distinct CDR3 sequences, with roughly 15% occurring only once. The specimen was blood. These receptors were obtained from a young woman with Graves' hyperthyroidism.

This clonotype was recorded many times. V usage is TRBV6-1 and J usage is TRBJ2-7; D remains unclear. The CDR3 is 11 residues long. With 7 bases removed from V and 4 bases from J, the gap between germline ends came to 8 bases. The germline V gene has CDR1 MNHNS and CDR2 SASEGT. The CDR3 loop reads CASIGRYEQYF. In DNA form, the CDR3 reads TGTGCCAGCATTGGACGGTACGAGCAGTACTTC.

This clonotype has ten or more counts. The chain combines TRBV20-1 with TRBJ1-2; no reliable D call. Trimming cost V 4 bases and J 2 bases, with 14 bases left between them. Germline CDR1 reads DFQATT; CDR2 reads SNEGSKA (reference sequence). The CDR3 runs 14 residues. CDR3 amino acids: CSAIYRDTNYGYTF. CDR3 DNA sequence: TGCAGTGCTATCTACCGGGATACAAACTATGGCTACACCTTC.

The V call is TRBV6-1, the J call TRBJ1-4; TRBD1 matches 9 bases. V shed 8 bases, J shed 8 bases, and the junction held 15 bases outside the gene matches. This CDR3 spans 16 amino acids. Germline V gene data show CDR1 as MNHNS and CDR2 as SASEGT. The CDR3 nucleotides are TGTGCCAGCGACGAATCCTTAGGACAGGGGAACGAAAAACTGTTTTTT. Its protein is CASDESLGQGNEKLFF.

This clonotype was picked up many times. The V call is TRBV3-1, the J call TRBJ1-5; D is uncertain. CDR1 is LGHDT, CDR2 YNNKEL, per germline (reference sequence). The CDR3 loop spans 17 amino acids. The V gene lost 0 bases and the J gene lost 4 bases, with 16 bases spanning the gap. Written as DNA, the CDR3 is TGTGCCAGCAGCCAAGATTTGGGTTCCGGTGAAAATCAGCCCCAGCATTTT. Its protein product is CASSQDLGSGENQPQHF.

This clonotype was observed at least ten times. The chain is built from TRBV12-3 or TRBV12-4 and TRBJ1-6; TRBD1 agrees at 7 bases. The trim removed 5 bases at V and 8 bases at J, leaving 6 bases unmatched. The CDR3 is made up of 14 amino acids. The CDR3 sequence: CASSLGQTYSPLHF. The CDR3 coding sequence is TGTGCCAGCAGTCTGGGACAGACTTATTCACCCCTCCACTTT.

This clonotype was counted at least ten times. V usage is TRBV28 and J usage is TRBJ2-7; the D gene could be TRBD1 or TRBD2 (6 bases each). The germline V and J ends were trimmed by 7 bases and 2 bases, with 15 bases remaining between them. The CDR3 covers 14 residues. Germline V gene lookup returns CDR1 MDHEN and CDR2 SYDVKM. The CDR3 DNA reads TGTGCCAGCAAGGGGGGACTGCCGACCTACGAGCAGTACTTC. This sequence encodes CASKGGLPTYEQYF.

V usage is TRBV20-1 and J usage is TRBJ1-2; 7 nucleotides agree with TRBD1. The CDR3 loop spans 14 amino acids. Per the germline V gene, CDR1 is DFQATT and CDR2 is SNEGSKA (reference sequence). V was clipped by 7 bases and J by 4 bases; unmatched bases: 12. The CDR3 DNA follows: TGCAGTGGGGAGGGGGAAGGGGGCGTCTATGGCTACACCTTC. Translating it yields CSGEGEGGVYGYTF.

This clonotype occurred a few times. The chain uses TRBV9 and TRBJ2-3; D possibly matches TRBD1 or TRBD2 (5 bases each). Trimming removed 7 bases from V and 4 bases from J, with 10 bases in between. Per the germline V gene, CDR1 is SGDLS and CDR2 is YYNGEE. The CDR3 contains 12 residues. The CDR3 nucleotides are TGTGCCAGCGGGACGGGCGCAGATACGCAGTATTTT. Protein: CASGTGADTQYF. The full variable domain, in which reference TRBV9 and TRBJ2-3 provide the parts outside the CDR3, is DSGVTQTPKHLITATGQRVTLRCSPRSGDLSVYWYQQSLDQGLQFLIQYYNGEERAKGNILERFSAQQFPDLHSELNLSSLELGDSALYFCASGTGADTQYFGPGTRLTVL.

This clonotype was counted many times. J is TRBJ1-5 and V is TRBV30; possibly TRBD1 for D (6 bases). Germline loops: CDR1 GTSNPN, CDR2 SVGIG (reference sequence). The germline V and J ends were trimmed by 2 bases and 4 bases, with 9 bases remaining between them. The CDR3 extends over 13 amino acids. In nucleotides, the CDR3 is TGTGCCTGGAGTACCGGGACAAATCAGCCCCAGCATTTT. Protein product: CAWSTGTNQPQHF.

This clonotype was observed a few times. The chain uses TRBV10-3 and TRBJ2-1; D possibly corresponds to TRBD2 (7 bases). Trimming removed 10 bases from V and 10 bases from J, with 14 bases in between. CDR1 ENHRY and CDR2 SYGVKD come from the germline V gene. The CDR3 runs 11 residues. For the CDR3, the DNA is TGTGCCACCCAGGCGGGGGCCGAGCAGTTCTTC. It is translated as CATQAGAEQFF.

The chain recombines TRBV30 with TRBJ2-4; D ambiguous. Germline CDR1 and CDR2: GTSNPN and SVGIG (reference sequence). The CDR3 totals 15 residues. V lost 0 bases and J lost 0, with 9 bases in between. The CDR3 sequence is CAWSVQALAKNIQYF. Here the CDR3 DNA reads TGTGCCTGGAGTGTACAAGCTTTAGCCAAAAACATTCAGTACTTC.

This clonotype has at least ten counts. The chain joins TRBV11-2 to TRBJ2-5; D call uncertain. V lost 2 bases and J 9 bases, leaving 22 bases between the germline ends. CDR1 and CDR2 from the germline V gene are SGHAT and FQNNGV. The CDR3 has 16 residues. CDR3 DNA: TGTGCCAGCAGCTTAAGTTCAGGCAGCCTCCCACGGGCCCAGTACTTC. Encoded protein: CASSLSSGSLPRAQYF.

The CDR3 DNA reads as TGCAGTGCTATTACCTCGCGGGGCGTCATCTACGAGCAGTACTTC. This encodes CSAITSRGVIYEQYF. This sequence joins TRBV20-1 and TRBJ2-7; D perhaps matches TRBD2 (6 bases). This CDR3 has 15 amino acids. V was cut by 4 bases and J by 3 bases, with 19 bases left in between. Germline V gene lookup returns CDR1 DFQATT and CDR2 SNEGSKA (reference sequence).

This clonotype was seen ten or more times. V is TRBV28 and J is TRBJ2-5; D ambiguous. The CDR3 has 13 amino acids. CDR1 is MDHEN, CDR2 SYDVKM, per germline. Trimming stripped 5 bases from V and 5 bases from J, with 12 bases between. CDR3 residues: CASSPWAAETQYF. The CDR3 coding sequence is TGTGCCAGCAGTCCCTGGGCGGCGGAGACCCAGTACTTC.

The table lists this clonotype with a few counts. The CDR3 is CASSSATYSNQPQHF. DNA for the CDR3: TGTGCCAGCAGCTCCGCCACCTATAGCAATCAGCCCCAGCATTTT. The chain joins TRBV7-2 to TRBJ1-5; D gene ambiguous. CDR1 SGHTA and CDR2 FQGNSA come from the germline V gene. Deletions cut 4 bases from V and 0 bases from J, with 10 bases between. The CDR3 runs to 15 residues.

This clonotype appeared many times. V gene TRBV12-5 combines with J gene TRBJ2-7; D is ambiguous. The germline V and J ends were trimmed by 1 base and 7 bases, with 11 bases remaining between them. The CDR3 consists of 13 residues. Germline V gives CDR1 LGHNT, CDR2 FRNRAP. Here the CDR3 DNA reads TGTGCTAGTGGTTTGGGTGAAGACTTGGAGCAGTACTTC. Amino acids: CASGLGEDLEQYF.

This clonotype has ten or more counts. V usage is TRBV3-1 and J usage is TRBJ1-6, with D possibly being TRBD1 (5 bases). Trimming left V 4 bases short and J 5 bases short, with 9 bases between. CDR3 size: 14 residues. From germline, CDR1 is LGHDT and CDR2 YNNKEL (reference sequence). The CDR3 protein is CASSRDGNNSPLHF. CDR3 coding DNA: TGTGCCAGCAGCCGGGACGGTAATAATTCACCCCTCCACTTT.

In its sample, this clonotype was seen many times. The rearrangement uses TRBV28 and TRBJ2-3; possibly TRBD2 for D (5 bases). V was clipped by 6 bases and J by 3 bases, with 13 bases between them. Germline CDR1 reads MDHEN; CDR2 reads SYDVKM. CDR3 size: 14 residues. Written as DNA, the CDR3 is TGTGCCAGCAGGAGAGGGTATAGGACAGATACGCAGTATTTT. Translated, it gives CASRRGYRTDTQYF.

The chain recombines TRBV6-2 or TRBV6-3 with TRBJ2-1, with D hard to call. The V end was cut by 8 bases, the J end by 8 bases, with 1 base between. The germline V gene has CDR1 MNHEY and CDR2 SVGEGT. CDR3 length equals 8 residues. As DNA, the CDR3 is TGTGCCAGCTATGAGCAGTTCTTC. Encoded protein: CASYEQFF.